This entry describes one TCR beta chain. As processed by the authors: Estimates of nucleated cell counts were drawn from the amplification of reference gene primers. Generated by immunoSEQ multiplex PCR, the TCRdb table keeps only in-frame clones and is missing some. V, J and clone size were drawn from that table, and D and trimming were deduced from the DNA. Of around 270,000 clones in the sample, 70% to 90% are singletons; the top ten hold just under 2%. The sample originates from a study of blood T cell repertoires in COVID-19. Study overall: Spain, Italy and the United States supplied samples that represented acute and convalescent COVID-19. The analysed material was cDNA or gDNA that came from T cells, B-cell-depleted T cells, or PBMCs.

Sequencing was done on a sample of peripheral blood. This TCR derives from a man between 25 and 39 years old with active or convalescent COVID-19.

CDR3 nucleotide sequence: TGTGCCAGTAGTATAGATGGTTGGCCAGGGGGCTACAACACTGAAGCTTTCTTT. This translates into CASSIDGWPGGYNTEAFF. The chain combines TRBV19 with TRBJ1-1; 8 bases agree with TRBD1. CDR3 length equals 18 residues. The germline gives CDR1 LNHDA, CDR2 SQIVND (reference sequence). Trimming took 0 bases from V and 2 from J; bases not matched to a gene: 11.